The 22 T cell receptor beta chains given below trace back to one sample, sequenced in a study of shared clonotypes between healthy human individuals. Measured with immunoSEQ multiplex PCR; TCRdb has only the in-frame clones, and not every one. The data show 2 million to 3 million clones, with roughly 93% seen just once and approximately 0.35% held by the top ten. Sequences were obtained from naive CD4+ T cells from PBMCs. The subset here: CD45RA+ positively selected. All receptors derive from a man younger than 35 in good health. Some clones in this sample may be carry-over from other donors' samples.

The gene calls are TRBV29-1 and TRBJ2-5, with unresolved D. The J call may be in error: the DNA end matches TRBJ2-7 better. This CDR3 contains 11 residues. Germline V gene sequence: CDR1 SQVTM, CDR2 ANQGSEA. The CDR3 spells CSVGHTYEQYF. In DNA form, the CDR3 reads TGCAGCGTTGGGCATACCTACGAGCAGTACTTC.

This chain links TRBV7-2 with TRBJ1-2; 7 positions agree with TRBD1. Unmatched junction bases numbered 5, after V lost 2 bases and J lost 2 bases. The CDR3 runs to 15 residues. Germline CDR1 is SGHTA and CDR2 is FQGNSA. The CDR3 DNA follows: TGTGCCAGCAGCTTATCAGGGGGTGGGAACTATGGCTACACCTTC. It codes for CASSLSGGGNYGYTF.

This rearrangement joins TRBV5-1 to TRBJ1-5; D is ambiguous. The CDR3 runs to 13 residues. Germline assignment: CDR1 SGHRS and CDR2 YFSETQ. V gave up 0 bases and J gave up 5 bases, with 6 bases separating them. CDR3 sequence (DNA): TGCGCCAGCAGCTTGGCCGTGGATCAGCCCCAGCATTTT. Its translation is CASSLAVDQPQHF. Full variable domain (rest looked up from reference TRBV5-1 and TRBJ1-5): KAGVTQTPRYLIKTRGQQVTLSCSPISGHRSVSWYQQTPGQGLQFLFEYFSETQRNKGNFPGRFSGRQFSNSRSEMNVSTLELGDSALYLCASSLAVDQPQHFGDGTRLSIL.

CDR3 residues: CASSARPGGAYEQYF. The CDR3 DNA sequence: TGTGCCAGCAGCGCCCGGCCGGGGGGCGCCTACGAGCAGTACTTC. The chain joins TRBV9 to TRBJ2-7; a possible D gene is TRBD2 (7 bases). Trimming pared 3 bases from V and 2 bases from J, leaving 15 bases between. This CDR3 spans 15 amino acids. Germline CDR1 reads SGDLS; CDR2 reads YYNGEE.

The chain links TRBV9 to TRBJ2-6; TRBD1 or TRBD2 may be the D gene (5 bases each). Germline CDR1 reads SGDLS; CDR2 reads YYNGEE. The CDR3 is made up of 15 amino acids. V was pared by 5 bases and J by 0 bases, with 9 bases between. The CDR3 here is CASRGDYSGANVLTF. Written as DNA, the CDR3 is TGTGCCAGCAGGGGGGATTACTCTGGGGCCAACGTCCTGACTTTC.

V is TRBV28 and J is TRBJ2-7; TRBD1 matches 9 bases. The CDR3 sequence is 14 residues long. Germline CDR1 and CDR2: MDHEN and SYDVKM. Trimming at V came to 5 bases and at J to 5 bases, leaving 7 bases not matched to a gene. This CDR3 is CASSPTGGRDEQYF. DNA of the CDR3: TGTGCCAGCAGTCCCACAGGGGGCAGGGACGAGCAGTACTTC. Together with reference TRBV28 and TRBJ2-7, the CDR3 gives the full variable domain: DVKVTQSSRYLVKRTGEKVFLECVQDMDHENMFWYRQDPGLGLRLIYFSYDVKMKEKGDIPEGYSVSREKKERFSLILESASTNQTSMYLCASSPTGGRDEQYFGPGTRLTVT.

This clone was observed once. This chain joins TRBV28 and TRBJ2-1; TRBD2 might be the D (5 bases). Germline CDR1 and CDR2: MDHEN and SYDVKM. The ends were cut back, 5 bases at V and 0 bases at J, with 17 bases in the middle. The CDR3 is 17 residues long. CDR3 region: CASSLPLRTYSYNEQFF. The DNA of the CDR3 is TGTGCCAGCAGTCTCCCCCTGCGGACTTACTCCTACAATGAGCAGTTCTTC. Full variable domain (remainder filled in from reference TRBV28 and TRBJ2-1): DVKVTQSSRYLVKRTGEKVFLECVQDMDHENMFWYRQDPGLGLRLIYFSYDVKMKEKGDIPEGYSVSREKKERFSLILESASTNQTSMYLCASSLPLRTYSYNEQFFGPGTRLTVL.

The chain joins TRBV10-3 to TRBJ1-2; a possible D gene is TRBD1 (6 bases). CDR3 size: 13 residues. V was shortened by 6 bases and J by 3 bases, with 11 bases between the two germline ends. CDR1 is ENHRY and CDR2 is SYGVKD in the germline V gene. The CDR3 sequence: CAIRGGGDYGYTF. For the CDR3, the DNA is TGTGCCATCAGGGGAGGGGGTGACTATGGCTACACCTTC.

This clone showed up just a few times. The V gene is TRBV18, the J gene TRBJ1-5; D perhaps matches TRBD1 (6 bases). V was trimmed by 4 bases and J by 11 bases, leaving 15 bases between them. CDR1 and CDR2 from the germline V gene are KGHSH and LQKENI. This CDR3 has 13 residues. The CDR3 protein is CASSLGQPLTQHF. CDR3 coding DNA: TGTGCCAGCTCACTTGGACAGCCCTTGACCCAGCATTTT.

This clone was counted a single time. The chain is built from TRBV11-2 and TRBJ2-7, with TRBD1 matching 9 bases. CDR3 length: 16 amino acids. V was pared by 6 bases and J by 0 bases, with 9 bases of the junction left unmatched. Germline CDR1 reads SGHAT; CDR2 reads FQNNGV. The CDR3: CASRAIRQGDSYEQYF. The DNA for the CDR3 is TGTGCCAGCAGGGCCATCAGACAGGGGGACTCCTACGAGCAGTACTTC.

The chain combines TRBV10-1 with TRBJ2-7, with D perhaps matching TRBD1 (7 bases). The CDR3 covers 13 residues. Germline lookup yields CDR1 WNHNN and CDR2 SYGVQD (reference sequence). V gave up 7 bases and J gave up 7 bases, with 17 bases separating them. CDR3 residues: CASKKQGTGEQYF. DNA of the CDR3: TGCGCCAGCAAAAAACAGGGGACTGGGGAGCAGTACTTC.

The chain carries TRBV29-1 and TRBJ2-1; possible D gene TRBD2, 6 bases. The germline CDR1 and CDR2 sequences are SQVTM and ANQGSEA. This CDR3 spans 15 amino acids. V was pared by 4 bases and J by 8 bases, with 21 bases between. CDR3 in DNA: TGCAGCGTTGTGTTAGCGGCACTCCCGCGGGATGAGCAGTTCTTC. Protein product: CSVVLAALPRDEQFF.

The chain carries TRBV5-1 and TRBJ2-7; 8 bases map to TRBD1. This CDR3 comprises 15 residues. J was trimmed by 0 bases and V by 4 bases; bases with no gene match: 6. Germline V gene data show CDR1 as SGHRS and CDR2 as YFSETQ. Here the CDR3 DNA reads TGCGCCAGCAGCCCAAATACAGGGGGCTCCTACGAGCAGTACTTC. It codes for CASSPNTGGSYEQYF. Looking up the rest from reference TRBV5-1 and TRBJ2-7 gives the full variable domain: KAGVTQTPRYLIKTRGQQVTLSCSPISGHRSVSWYQQTPGQGLQFLFEYFSETQRNKGNFPGRFSGRQFSNSRSEMNVSTLELGDSALYLCASSPNTGGSYEQYFGPGTRLTVT.

This chain connects TRBV28 to TRBJ2-2, with 7 bases fitting TRBD2. The CDR3 has 13 amino acids. Germline assignment: CDR1 MDHEN and CDR2 SYDVKM. The V segment lost 4 bases and the J segment 6 bases; nucleotides outside the gene matches: 2. Written as DNA, the CDR3 is TGTGCCAGCAGTTGGGGGAGGGCCGGGGAGCTGTTTTTT. This sequence encodes CASSWGRAGELFF.

The chain employs TRBV7-6 and TRBJ1-1; D gene unclear. V was trimmed by 5 bases and J by 0 bases, leaving 10 bases between them. Germline V gene data show CDR1 as SGHVS and CDR2 as FNYEAQ. The CDR3 consists of 14 residues. The CDR3 is CASSPGRMNTEAFF. The CDR3 nucleotides are TGTGCCAGCAGCCCAGGACGGATGAACACTGAAGCTTTCTTT.

This chain links TRBV7-2 with TRBJ2-1; 12 nucleotides match TRBD2. Germline-derived CDR1 and CDR2 are SGHTA and FQGNSA. The J segment lost 0 bases and the V segment lost 4 bases, leaving 4 bases of the junction unmatched. This CDR3 is built from 17 residues. This CDR3 is CASSSVGLAGSYNEQFF. The CDR3 DNA follows: TGTGCCAGCAGCTCGGTGGGACTAGCGGGCTCCTACAATGAGCAGTTCTTC.

The chain carries TRBV9 and TRBJ1-1, with D possibly TRBD1 on 6 matching bases. The CDR3 consists of 18 residues. The V and J ends lost 3 bases and 5 bases respectively, with 26 bases between them. The germline gives CDR1 SGDLS, CDR2 YYNGEE. CDR3 in amino acids: CASSAPPGGARQGTEAFF. The CDR3 region has the DNA TGTGCCAGCAGCGCACCCCCTGGGGGGGCCAGGCAGGGAACTGAAGCTTTCTTT.

V usage is TRBV5-8 and J usage is TRBJ2-2, with a weak D call TRBD1 (6 bases). The CDR3 runs 15 residues. Germline-derived CDR1 and CDR2 are SGHTS and YDEGEE. With 4 bases removed from V and 6 bases from J, the gap between germline ends came to 16 bases. The CDR3 region is CASSGTGIPAGELFF. DNA for the CDR3: TGTGCCAGCAGCGGAACAGGGATACCCGCCGGGGAGCTGTTTTTT. The full variable domain, its missing parts supplied by reference TRBV5-8 and TRBJ2-2, is EAGVTQSPTHLIKTRGQQATLRCSPISGHTSVYWYQQALGLGLQFLLWYDEGEERNRGNFPPRFSGRQFPNYSSELNVNALELEDSALYLCASSGTGIPAGELFFGEGSRLTVL.

V usage is TRBV29-1 and J usage is TRBJ2-7; 11 nucleotides match TRBD1. Per germline, CDR1 SQVTM and CDR2 ANQGSEA. The V and J ends lost 5 bases and 6 bases, in that order; junction bases with no gene match: 3. The CDR3 totals 12 residues. The CDR3 is CSVRTGGTEQYF. CDR3 nucleotide sequence: TGCAGCGTTCGGACAGGGGGCACCGAGCAGTACTTC.

The rearrangement links TRBV28 to TRBJ1-2, with TRBD1 matching 7 bases. V lost 1 base and J lost 5; bases outside the gene matches: 7. There are 15 residues in the CDR3. Germline CDR1 and CDR2: MDHEN and SYDVKM. As DNA, the CDR3 is TGTGCCAGCAGTTTATTGCGACAGGGATCTTATGGCTACACCTTC. Residues: CASSLLRQGSYGYTF.

This sequence joins TRBV19 and TRBJ2-1, with D tentatively TRBD1 (6 bases). The V gene lost 0 bases and the J gene lost 8 bases, with 14 bases spanning the gap. Germline lookup yields CDR1 LNHDA and CDR2 SQIVND (reference sequence). This CDR3 region has 15 residues. The CDR3 region is CASSIEFYRDDEQFF. CDR3 DNA sequence: TGTGCCAGTAGTATAGAATTTTACAGGGACGATGAGCAGTTCTTC.

The rearrangement joins TRBV5-4 to TRBJ2-5, with D possibly TRBD2 on 5 matching bases. V lost 3 bases and J lost 2, with 17 bases in between. The CDR3 contains 16 residues. Germline CDR1 and CDR2: SGHNT and YYREEE (reference sequence). The CDR3 coding sequence is TGTGCCAGCAGCTCCTATTATGGACTGTCACAAGAGACCCAGTACTTC. Its protein product is CASSSYYGLSQETQYF.